This T cell receptor beta chain is drawn from a study of vaccination and CD4 T cells after COVID-19. Treatment of the sample: approximately 11-day PBMC culture with coronavirus spike peptide pools or control peptides (ViraFEST assay). The V end lost 4 bases, the J end lost 0 bases, and 15 bases lay between the germline ends. The germline V gene has CDR1 MNHEY and CDR2 SVGEGT. This CDR3 is 16 amino acids long. Cultured CD4+ T cell DNA underwent sequencing with the Oncomine TCR Beta short-read assay. In TCRdb, the PCR reads were re-called with MiXCR into one record per CDR3 protein. The sample includes approximately 19,000 distinct CDR3 sequences, approximately 48% of them seen just once. A word on this clonotype: Its antigen remains unidentified.

The sequence derives from a human donor who had recovered from COVID-19. The specimen comprised CD4+ T cells from blood, cultured in vitro, sampled after SARS-CoV-2 vaccination. J is TRBJ1-1 and V is TRBV6-2 or TRBV6-3; weak D call: TRBD1 (5 bases). The CDR3 DNA reads as TGTGCCAGCAGTTTCAAGGGGCTGTGGATGAACACTGAAGCTTTCTTT. Encoded protein: CASSFKGLWMNTEAFF.